This TCR beta chain stems from a study of blood T cell repertoires in COVID-19. Sequencing was performed with immunoSEQ multiplex PCR; in TCRdb, only in-frame clones are kept and a portion is missing. The table records a few hundred thousand clones, around 90% of them present only once. V lost 2 bases, J lost 7 bases, and 18 bases lay in between. CDR1 and CDR2 (germline): LNHDA, SQIVND (reference sequence). The CDR3 extends over 16 amino acids. This sequence originates from a woman aged 45-65 years who had recovered from COVID-19. The specimen was PBMCs or T cells enriched from blood (not recorded which). V is TRBV19 and J is TRBJ2-1; a weak D match, TRBD1 (5 bases). This CDR3 is CASSISGRALKNEQFF. Here the CDR3 DNA reads TGTGCCAGTAGTATATCGGGCAGGGCGTTGAAGAATGAGCAGTTCTTC.